This is a list of T cell receptor beta chains from one sample in a study of CD8 T cells in ankylosing spondylitis. In TCRdb, the 5' RACE reads were re-called with MiXCR into one record per CDR3 protein. The sample lists 700,000 to 850,000 distinct CDR3 sequences; about 11% were seen once. The sequenced sample was blood, either unsorted or a sorted T cell fraction (not recorded which). Receptor source: a male donor with ankylosing spondylitis. The CDR3 runs from the conserved cysteine through the conserved F or W. The order of the fields is J gene, clone size, V gene, CDR3 length, D gene, CDR3 DNA, CDR3 protein. D genes are given only for firm matches. Clone size is given for some rows only: seen once, a few or many times, or a class if the clone is expanded.

J: TRBJ1-2; size: NA; V: TRBV12-3/TRBV12-4; length: 11; D: TRBD1; DNA: TGTGCCTTCCAGGGGGCATGGGGCTACACCTTC; CDR3: CAFQGAWGYTF
J: TRBJ2-5; size: many; V: TRBV10-3; length: 14; D: NA; DNA: TGTGCCATCAGTGAGTTTCAGGGGAGTGAGACCCAGTACTTC; CDR3: CAISEFQGSETQYF
J: TRBJ1-1; size: NA; V: TRBV20-1; length: 12; D: NA; DNA: TGCAGTGCTGGGGGGGATTGGATTGAAGCTTTCTTT; CDR3: CSAGGDWIEAFF
J: TRBJ2-5; size: NA; V: TRBV7-3; length: 17; D: TRBD2; DNA: TGTGCCAGCAGCTTAAAAAGACGGAGGACTAGCCAGGAGACCCAGTACTTC; CDR3: CASSLKRRRTSQETQYF
J: TRBJ1-2; size: once; V: TRBV6-1; length: 15; D: NA; DNA: TGTGCCAGCAGTGATCGAAGGAAAGCTAACTATGGCTACACCTTC; CDR3: CASSDRRKANYGYTF
J: TRBJ1-2; size: NA; V: TRBV11-2; length: 15; D: TRBD1; DNA: TGTGCCAGCAGCTTACTTTTGACAGGGGGCTCTGGCTACACCTTC; CDR3: CASSLLLTGGSGYTF
J: TRBJ2-7; size: few; V: TRBV4-2; length: 8; D: NA; DNA: TGTGCCAGCACCCCCGAGTACTTC; CDR3: CASTPEYF
J: TRBJ1-1; size: many; V: TRBV12-3/TRBV12-4; length: 15; D: TRBD1; DNA: TGTGCCAGCAGCCCGTTACAGGGGATGGCCACTGAAGCTTTCTTT; CDR3: CASSPLQGMATEAFF
J: TRBJ2-1; size: NA; V: TRBV20-1; length: 14; D: NA; DNA: TGCAGTGCACCCGGGAGCGGATCCTACAATGAGCAGTTCTTC; CDR3: CSAPGSGSYNEQFF
J: TRBJ2-1; size: NA; V: TRBV30; length: 13; D: NA; DNA: TGTGCCTGTCTTCGTTTGGGGTTAGATGAGCAGTTCTTC; CDR3: CACLRLGLDEQFF
J: TRBJ2-7; size: NA; V: TRBV5-1; length: 15; D: NA; DNA: TGCGCCAGCAGCACATCCTGGACCGTCTTCAACGAGCAGTACTTC; CDR3: CASSTSWTVFNEQYF
J: TRBJ1-5; size: few; V: TRBV6-5; length: 14; D: TRBD1; DNA: TGTGCCAGCAGTTCCGCCGACAGGGGCCAGCCCCAGCATTTT; CDR3: CASSSADRGQPQHF
J: TRBJ2-1; size: many; V: TRBV7-2; length: 14; D: NA; DNA: TGTGCCAGCAAACCGGCGGTTCAGTACAATGAGCAGTTCTTC; CDR3: CASKPAVQYNEQFF
J: TRBJ2-7; size: many; V: TRBV12-3/TRBV12-4; length: 15; D: NA; DNA: TGTGCCAGCAGAGTCAGAGAAGGGGGGTACTACGAGCAGTACTTC; CDR3: CASRVREGGYYEQYF
J: TRBJ1-2; size: NA; V: TRBV29-1; length: 12; D: NA; DNA: TGCAGCGTTGGCGCAGGGAGGTATGGCTACACCTTC; CDR3: CSVGAGRYGYTF
J: TRBJ1-6; size: few; V: TRBV15; length: 16; D: NA; DNA: TGTGCCACCAGCAGAGAACCGCGGGACGGGGGTTCACCCCTCCACTTT; CDR3: CATSREPRDGGSPLHF
J: TRBJ1-1; size: many; V: TRBV29-1; length: 13; D: NA; DNA: TGCAGCGCTATACGGGACTGGGGCACTGAAGCTTTCTTT; CDR3: CSAIRDWGTEAFF
J: TRBJ1-1; size: few; V: TRBV6-5; length: 15; D: NA; DNA: TGTGCCAGCAGTCTCGAGTACACAGTGAACACTGAAGCTTTCTTT; CDR3: CASSLEYTVNTEAFF
J: TRBJ1-1; size: few; V: TRBV5-1; length: 13; D: NA; DNA: TGCGCCAGCAGGGGTTTGAGCGGCACTGAAGCTTTCTTT; CDR3: CASRGLSGTEAFF
J: TRBJ2-1; size: few; V: TRBV4-3; length: 17; D: NA; DNA: TGCGCCAGCAGCCACCTGCAGCGGGTAAGCTCCTACAATGAGCAGTTCTTC; CDR3: CASSHLQRVSSYNEQFF
J: TRBJ2-5; size: many; V: TRBV10-3; length: 12; D: NA; DNA: TGTGCCATCAGTGAGGGGAAGGAGACCCAGTACTTC; CDR3: CAISEGKETQYF
J: TRBJ2-1; size: few; V: TRBV7-2; length: 15; D: TRBD2; DNA: TGTGCCAGCAGCTTGACTAGCAGGACGTACAATGAGCAGTTCTTC; CDR3: CASSLTSRTYNEQFF
J: TRBJ2-7; size: few; V: TRBV6-2/TRBV6-3; length: 17; D: NA; DNA: TGTGCCAGCAGTTATGGGGGAAGTCTCGACAGGGGAGGGGAGCAGTACTTC; CDR3: CASSYGGSLDRGGEQYF
J: TRBJ1-5; size: few; V: TRBV15; length: 14; D: NA; DNA: TGTGCCACCAGCAGAGGTTCAGTTAATCAGCCCCAGCATTTT; CDR3: CATSRGSVNQPQHF
J: TRBJ1-5; size: many; V: TRBV12-3/TRBV12-4; length: 12; D: NA; DNA: TGTGCCAGCAGCGGGCCAGATCAGCCCCAGCATTTT; CDR3: CASSGPDQPQHF
J: TRBJ1-3; size: few; V: TRBV12-3/TRBV12-4; length: 14; D: NA; DNA: TGTGCCAGCGGGGACATTTTCTCTGGAAACACCATATATTTT; CDR3: CASGDIFSGNTIYF
J: TRBJ2-1; size: few; V: TRBV7-9; length: 15; D: NA; DNA: TGTGCCAGCAGCGCCGTTGACAGGTCCTTGCATGAGCAGTTCTTC; CDR3: CASSAVDRSLHEQFF
J: TRBJ2-5; size: few; V: TRBV4-3; length: 18; D: TRBD2; DNA: TGCGCCAGCAGCCAAGACTCTGGGCTAGCGGGAGGACAAGAGACCCAGTACTTC; CDR3: CASSQDSGLAGGQETQYF
J: TRBJ2-7; size: many; V: TRBV29-1; length: 12; D: NA; DNA: TGCAGCGTTGTAACAGGATTCTACGAGCAGTACTTC; CDR3: CSVVTGFYEQYF
J: TRBJ1-5; size: NA; V: TRBV15; length: 13; D: NA; DNA: TGTGCCACCTCGGGATTCAGCAATCAGCCCCAGCATTTT; CDR3: CATSGFSNQPQHF
J: TRBJ2-3; size: many; V: TRBV14; length: 14; D: NA; DNA: TGTGCCAGCAGCCAGCGGGGACACACAGATACGCAGTATTTT; CDR3: CASSQRGHTDTQYF
J: TRBJ2-7; size: NA; V: TRBV20-1; length: 14; D: NA; DNA: TGCAGTGCTCCCGCGGGGCGGCTAAGATACGAGCAGTACTTC; CDR3: CSAPAGRLRYEQYF
J: TRBJ2-3; size: many; V: TRBV6-5; length: 12; D: NA; DNA: TGTGCCAGCAGTTCCCTCGAAGATACGCAGTATTTT; CDR3: CASSSLEDTQYF
J: TRBJ2-6; size: few; V: TRBV9; length: 16; D: NA; DNA: TGTGCCAGCAGCGTAGCCCCCAGGGGTGGGGCCAACGTCCTGACTTTC; CDR3: CASSVAPRGGANVLTF
J: TRBJ2-1; size: NA; V: TRBV20-1; length: 14; D: NA; DNA: TGCAGTGCTCTCGAGAATTCTGGGGACAATGAGCAGTTCTTC; CDR3: CSALENSGDNEQFF
J: TRBJ2-7; size: NA; V: TRBV4-1; length: 16; D: NA; DNA: TGCGCCAGCAGCCAAGCAGCGGATGACCCGGACTACGAGCAGTACTTC; CDR3: CASSQAADDPDYEQYF